One and the same sample provided the 20 T cell receptor beta chains below, sequenced in a study of blood T cell repertoires in COVID-19. Data came from immunoSEQ multiplex PCR; TCRdb stores just in-frame clones and leaves some out. The table includes hundreds of thousands of clones, about four fifths detected once. Source material: peripheral blood. All receptors derive from a woman aged 40 to 49 with active or convalescent COVID-19.

CDR3 in amino acids: CAWSVPLADGTDTQYF. In nucleotides, the CDR3 is TGTGCCTGGAGTGTCCCGCTAGCGGACGGCACAGATACGCAGTATTTT. The chain employs TRBV30 and TRBJ2-3; TRBD2 aligns across 7 bases. V gave up 0 bases and J gave up 1 base; unmatched junction bases: 7. Germline values: CDR1 GTSNPN, CDR2 SVGIG (reference sequence). The CDR3 length is 16 residues.

J is TRBJ2-2 and V is TRBV24-1; possible D gene TRBD2, 6 bases. Trimming took off 3 bases at V and 3 bases at J, with 10 bases between the two ends. Germline CDR1 is KGHDR and CDR2 is SFDVKD. The CDR3 contains 15 residues. CDR3: CATSDERVDTGELFF. The CDR3 DNA reads TGTGCCACCAGTGATGAGCGGGTAGACACCGGGGAGCTGTTTTTT.

The CDR3 bases are TGTGCCAGCAATGGACAGGGGGCGATGAACACTGAAGCTTTCTTT. Protein: CASNGQGAMNTEAFF. The chain combines TRBV2 with TRBJ1-1; 11 bases agree with TRBD1. V shed 7 bases and J 0 bases; nucleotides not matched to a gene: 4. The germline gives CDR1 SNHLY, CDR2 FYNNEI. The CDR3 sequence is 15 residues long.

J is TRBJ2-7 and V is TRBV7-9, with D unclear. The germline CDR1 and CDR2 sequences are SEHNR and FQNEAQ (reference sequence). V was pared by 5 bases and J by 3 bases, with 8 bases between. The CDR3 covers 12 residues. The CDR3 reads CASSPASYEQYF. The CDR3 region has the DNA TGTGCCAGCAGCCCCGCTAGCTACGAGCAGTACTTC.

In nucleotides, the CDR3 is TGCGCCAGCAGTGAGTCGACCGGGGATCAGCCCCAGCATTTT. It encodes CASSESTGDQPQHF. V and J are TRBV10-2 and TRBJ1-5; D call uncertain. From germline, CDR1 is WSHSY and CDR2 SAAADI. The CDR3 has 14 amino acids. The V and J ends lost 0 bases and 5 bases respectively, with 8 bases between them.

This sequence joins TRBV12-3 or TRBV12-4 and TRBJ1-2; 8 bases are shared with TRBD1. V lost 6 bases, J lost 4 bases, and 4 bases stayed unmatched. This CDR3 contains 13 residues. CDR3 residues: CASRAGQAYGYTF. The CDR3 DNA reads as TGTGCCAGCAGGGCGGGACAGGCCTATGGCTACACCTTC.

The V and J genes are TRBV27 and TRBJ1-6; D remains unclear. The V and J ends lost 3 bases and 12 bases respectively, with 12 bases between them. The germline V gene has CDR1 MNHEY and CDR2 SMNVEV (reference sequence). The CDR3 length is 13 residues. The CDR3 here is CASSFGPLVPLHF. The CDR3 coding sequence is TGTGCCAGCAGTTTTGGCCCTCTTGTACCCCTCCACTTT.

The rearrangement uses TRBV19 and TRBJ1-2; D may be TRBD1 (5 bases). Germline CDR1 and CDR2: LNHDA and SQIVND (reference sequence). V was cut by 2 bases and J by 4 bases, with 11 bases left in between. The CDR3 consists of 14 residues. The CDR3 is CASSIQGITYGYTF. In DNA, the CDR3 is TGTGCCAGTAGTATACAGGGTATTACCTATGGCTACACCTTC.

The chain couples TRBV6-2 or TRBV6-3 to TRBJ1-2, with 10 nucleotides matching TRBD1. The CDR3 is 16 amino acids. Trimming removed 6 bases from V and 8 bases from J; junction bases left unmatched: 15. Per the germline V gene, CDR1 is MNHEY and CDR2 is SVGEGT. The DNA of the CDR3 is TGTGCCAGCAGCCTCCACGCCCCCGGGACAGGGGTAGGCTACACCTTC. Translated, it gives CASSLHAPGTGVGYTF.

CDR3 region: CASSWNRQETQYF. The CDR3 nucleotides read TGTGCCAGCAGTTGGAACAGGCAAGAGACCCAGTACTTC. The chain links TRBV28 to TRBJ2-5, with D tentatively TRBD1 (5 bases). Germline V gene sequence: CDR1 MDHEN, CDR2 SYDVKM. V was cut by 4 bases and J by 2 bases, with 8 bases left in between. This CDR3 is 13 amino acids long.

The chain employs TRBV3-1 (or the pseudogene TRBV3-2) and TRBJ1-4; TRBD1 matches at 10 bases. This CDR3 region has 16 residues. The germline gives CDR1 LGHDT, CDR2 YNNKEL (reference sequence). J was trimmed by 7 bases and V by 0 bases; bases with no gene match: 5. Here the CDR3 DNA reads TGTGCCAGCAGCCAAGAGTGGGGGACAGGGGCTGAAAAACTGTTTTTT. Protein product: CASSQEWGTGAEKLFF.

This clone has just one count. The J gene is TRBJ2-5, the V gene TRBV7-9; the D is unclear. Germline lookup yields CDR1 SEHNR and CDR2 FQNEAQ (reference sequence). Trimming left V 1 base short and J 5 bases short, with 5 bases between. The length of the CDR3 is 12 residues. Here the CDR3 reads CASSLVGETQYF. DNA of the CDR3: TGTGCCAGCAGCTTAGTCGGGGAGACCCAGTACTTC.

The table lists this clone with a few counts. The genes are TRBV4-1 and TRBJ1-5, with 8 bases aligning to TRBD1. The CDR3 covers 18 residues. Trimming at V came to 0 bases and at J to 3 bases, leaving 10 bases not matched to a gene. CDR1 is MGHRA and CDR2 is YSYEKL in the germline V gene. This CDR3 is CASSQDNPDRATNQPQHF. The CDR3 DNA follows: TGCGCCAGCAGCCAAGATAATCCGGACAGGGCCACCAATCAGCCCCAGCATTTT.

This clone has just a few counts. The chain recombines TRBV19 with TRBJ1-3, with 10 bases that match TRBD1. Germline V gene sequence: CDR1 LNHDA, CDR2 SQIVND (reference sequence). The CDR3 runs 15 residues. With 6 bases clipped from V and 3 bases from J, the junction kept 5 bases outside the gene matches. The CDR3 sequence: CASRTGGIVGNTIYF. The CDR3 bases are TGTGCCAGTAGGACAGGGGGCATCGTTGGAAACACCATATATTTT.

This clone came up once. This chain links TRBV19 with TRBJ1-1, with no clear D. V was shortened by 5 bases and J by 6 bases, with 13 bases between the two germline ends. The germline V gene has CDR1 LNHDA and CDR2 SQIVND (reference sequence). The CDR3 is 13 residues long. The CDR3 loop reads CASSVQEGSEAFF. DNA of the CDR3: TGTGCCAGTAGTGTCCAGGAGGGTTCTGAAGCTTTCTTT.

The chain combines TRBV7-9 with TRBJ1-1, with TRBD1 matching over 7 bases. This CDR3 comprises 13 residues. The germline V gene has CDR1 SEHNR and CDR2 FQNEAQ (reference sequence). The V and J ends lost 4 bases and 5 bases, in that order; junction bases with no gene match: 4. CDR3 in amino acids: CASSSTGFTEAFF. The CDR3 DNA sequence: TGTGCCAGCAGCTCGACAGGGTTTACTGAAGCTTTCTTT.

This chain connects TRBV18 to TRBJ1-5, with a weak D call TRBD1 (6 bases). The CDR3 has 15 residues. Germline V gene lookup returns CDR1 KGHSH and CDR2 LQKENI. Trimming removed 4 bases at V and 5 bases at J, with 15 bases between. The CDR3 DNA reads as TGTGCCAGCTCACAATCGGGGGGCAACGATCAGCCCCAGCATTTT. Translated, it gives CASSQSGGNDQPQHF.

The chain employs TRBV2 and TRBJ1-5; 10 nucleotides line up with TRBD1. The CDR3 is 14 residues long. V gave up 6 bases and J gave up 6 bases; unmatched junction bases: 5. Germline V gives CDR1 SNHLY, CDR2 FYNNEI. CDR3 sequence reads: CASRGQGMGQPQHF. The CDR3 DNA is TGTGCCAGCAGGGGACAGGGGATGGGTCAGCCCCAGCATTTT.

V and J are TRBV19 and TRBJ1-5; 9 bases align to TRBD1. J lost 5 bases, V lost 7 bases, and 12 bases had no gene match. The CDR3 has 16 residues. Germline V gene data show CDR1 as LNHDA and CDR2 as SQIVND (reference sequence). In DNA form, the CDR3 reads TGTGCCAGTACCTCATCGACAGGGGGGGCCTATCAGCCCCAGCATTTT. Amino acids: CASTSSTGGAYQPQHF.

This chain connects TRBV28 to TRBJ1-5; 8 bases line up with TRBD1. CDR3 length: 15 amino acids. V trimming: 3 bases; J trimming: 2 bases; junction bases outside the gene matches: 3. Germline-derived CDR1 and CDR2 are MDHEN and SYDVKM. The CDR3 nucleotides are TGTGCCAGCAGTTTCGGACAGGGAGGCAATCAGCCCCAGCATTTT. The encoded protein is CASSFGQGGNQPQHF.